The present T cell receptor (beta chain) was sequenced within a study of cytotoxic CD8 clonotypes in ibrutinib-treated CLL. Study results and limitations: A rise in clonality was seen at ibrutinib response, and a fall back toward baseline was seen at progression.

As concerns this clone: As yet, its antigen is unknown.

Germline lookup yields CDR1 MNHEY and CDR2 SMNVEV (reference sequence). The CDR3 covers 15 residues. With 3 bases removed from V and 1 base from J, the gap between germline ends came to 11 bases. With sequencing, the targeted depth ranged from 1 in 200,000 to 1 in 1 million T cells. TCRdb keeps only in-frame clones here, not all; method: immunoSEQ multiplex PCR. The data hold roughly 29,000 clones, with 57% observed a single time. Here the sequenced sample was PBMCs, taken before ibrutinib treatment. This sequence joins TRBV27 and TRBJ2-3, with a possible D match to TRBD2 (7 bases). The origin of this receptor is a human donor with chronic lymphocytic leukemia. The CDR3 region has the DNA TGTGCCAGCAGTTTCGCGGGGGCCGGCACAGATACGCAGTATTTT. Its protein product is CASSFAGAGTDTQYF.